One and the same sample provided the 26 T cell receptor beta chains below, sequenced in a study of blood T cell repertoires in COVID-19. This table comes from immunoSEQ multiplex PCR, and its TCRdb copy is limited to in-frame clones, with some not included. The table shows about 60,000 clones, with approximately 80% occurring only once. Sequenced material: peripheral blood. These receptors all come from a man in his fifties or sixties with acute or convalescent COVID-19.

The chain links TRBV5-6 to TRBJ2-3; tentatively, D is TRBD2 (5 bases). The germline V and J ends were trimmed by 3 bases and 6 bases, with 14 bases remaining between them. Germline CDR1 reads SGHDT; CDR2 reads YYEEEE. CDR3 size: 14 residues. CDR3 in amino acids: CASSSYVGGDTQYF. CDR3 in DNA: TGTGCCAGCAGCTCATACGTGGGCGGGGATACGCAGTATTTT.

The V gene is TRBV18, the J gene TRBJ2-7; TRBD1 might be the D (6 bases). CDR1 KGHSH and CDR2 LQKENI come from the germline V gene. Deletions cut 0 bases from V and 6 bases from J, with 18 bases between. The CDR3 spans 16 residues. The CDR3 nucleotides read TGTGCCAGCTCACCACCCCACTCAGGGGATTTGAGCGAGCAGTACTTC. Translated: CASSPPHSGDLSEQYF.

V usage is TRBV19 and J usage is TRBJ2-7; 9 positions match TRBD1. V lost 7 bases to trimming and J lost 5 bases; unmatched junction nucleotides: 3. From germline, CDR1 is LNHDA and CDR2 SQIVND (reference sequence). This CDR3 has 12 residues. The CDR3 bases are TGTGCCAGTAAGGGGGACAGGGACGAGCAGTACTTC. Its translation: CASKGDRDEQYF.

The gene calls are TRBV19 and TRBJ2-3; a possible D gene is TRBD1 (6 bases). CDR1 is LNHDA and CDR2 is SQIVND in the germline V gene (reference sequence). This CDR3 region has 15 residues. The V gene lost 3 bases and the J gene lost 0 bases, with 10 bases spanning the gap. The CDR3: CASSIRDISTDTQYF. In DNA, the CDR3 is TGTGCCAGTAGTATCCGGGACATAAGCACAGATACGCAGTATTTT.

The genes are TRBV5-8 and TRBJ1-5, with 7 bases aligning to TRBD1. V lost 4 bases to trimming and J lost 4 bases; unmatched junction nucleotides: 11. Germline V gene data show CDR1 as SGHTS and CDR2 as YDEGEE. This CDR3 region has 16 residues. The CDR3 DNA is TGTGCCAGCAGCCGGGGGTCGAGACAGGGTAATCAGCCCCAGCATTTT. Protein: CASSRGSRQGNQPQHF.

The J gene is TRBJ1-2, the V gene TRBV25-1; a possible D gene is TRBD1 (5 bases). V was shortened by 3 bases and J by 3 bases, with 8 bases between the two germline ends. CDR1 is MGHDK, CDR2 SYGVNS, per germline. The CDR3 contains 13 residues. CDR3 DNA: TGTGCCAGCAGTGATCAGGGTTACTATGGCTACACCTTC. This encodes CASSDQGYYGYTF.

V gene TRBV6-6 combines with J gene TRBJ2-2; perhaps TRBD1 as D (6 bases). Germline V CDR1 and CDR2: MNHNY, SVGAGI (reference sequence). V was trimmed by 7 bases and J by 1 base, leaving 10 bases between them. The CDR3 is 14 amino acids. The CDR3: CASTGHQNTGELFF. The CDR3, as DNA: TGTGCCAGCACGGGACACCAGAACACCGGGGAGCTGTTTTTT.

This chain joins TRBV5-1 and TRBJ1-4; tentatively, D is TRBD1 (6 bases). Trimming stripped 0 bases from V and 4 bases from J, with 13 bases between. The CDR3 runs 16 residues. Germline V gives CDR1 SGHRS, CDR2 YFSETQ. DNA of the CDR3: TGCGCCAGCAGCTTGGGATACAGGGAGTTTAATGAAAAACTGTTTTTT. Its translation: CASSLGYREFNEKLFF.

The chain is built from TRBV14 and TRBJ2-3; D might be TRBD2 (6 bases). Germline V gene data show CDR1 as SGHDN and CDR2 as FVKESK. The CDR3 spans 16 residues. Between the trimmed V and J ends, which lost 1 base and 8 bases, there was a span of 19 bases. The CDR3 DNA follows: TGTGCCAGCAGCCAAGGACTAGAAACTAGGATCGGTACGCAGTATTTT. It specifies CASSQGLETRIGTQYF.

This chain connects TRBV29-1 to TRBJ1-2; D is unresolved. V was clipped by 2 bases and J by 2 bases, with 21 bases between them. Germline V gene sequence: CDR1 SQVTM, CDR2 ANQGSEA. The CDR3 spans 17 residues. CDR3 nucleotide sequence: TGCAGCGTTGAAAGGCTCGGGTCAGCCCTTGCCAACTATGGCTACACCTTC. Protein: CSVERLGSALANYGYTF.

The chain is built from TRBV12-5 and TRBJ1-1; D is unclear. This CDR3 spans 12 amino acids. Trimming left V 1 base short and J 7 bases short, with 7 bases between. Germline CDR1 and CDR2: LGHNT and FRNRAP. CDR3 protein: CASGLGALEAFF. The CDR3 DNA reads TGTGCTAGTGGTTTGGGGGCCCTTGAAGCTTTCTTT.

The chain employs TRBV11-2 and TRBJ1-3, with D maybe TRBD1 (6 bases). Germline lookup yields CDR1 SGHAT and CDR2 FQNNGV. Trimming took off 3 bases at V and 5 bases at J, with 8 bases between the two ends. This CDR3 spans 13 amino acids. The CDR3: CASSFGQRNTIYF. The CDR3 nucleotides read TGTGCCAGCAGCTTTGGACAGAGAAACACCATATATTTT.

The chain is built from TRBV5-5 and TRBJ2-7; D is possibly TRBD1 (5 bases). Germline CDR1 reads SGHKS; CDR2 reads YYEKEE (reference sequence). The V end was cut by 5 bases, the J end by 2 bases, with 11 bases between. The length of the CDR3 is 13 residues. The CDR3 sequence is CASRRGTAYEQYF. CDR3 nucleotides: TGTGCCAGCAGAAGGGGAACGGCCTACGAGCAGTACTTC. Supplemented by reference TRBV5-5 and TRBJ2-7, the full variable domain reads DAGVTQSPTHLIKTRGQQVTLRCSPISGHKSVSWYQQVLGQGPQFIFQYYEKEERGRGNFPDRFSARQFPNYSSELNVNALLLGDSALYLCASRRGTAYEQYFGPGTRLTVT.

This chain connects TRBV19 to TRBJ2-3; 8 bases line up with TRBD2. This CDR3 spans 13 amino acids. Trimming took 3 bases from V and 4 from J; bases not matched to a gene: 0. Per the germline V gene, CDR1 is LNHDA and CDR2 is SQIVND (reference sequence). Here the CDR3 DNA reads TGTGCCAGTAGTATGGGACTAGCAGATACGCAGTATTTT. The encoded protein is CASSMGLADTQYF. Supplemented by reference TRBV19 and TRBJ2-3, the full variable domain reads DGGITQSPKYLFRKEGQNVTLSCEQNLNHDAMYWYRQDPGQGLRLIYYSQIVNDFQKGDIAEGYSVSREKKESFPLTVTSAQKNPTAFYLCASSMGLADTQYFGPGTRLTVL.

CDR3 sequence reads: CASSPTRDTGELFF. The CDR3 DNA follows: TGTGCCAGCAGTCCCACCAGGGACACCGGGGAGCTGTTTTTT. The chain links TRBV27 to TRBJ2-2, with D tentatively TRBD1 (5 bases). Germline loops: CDR1 MNHEY, CDR2 SMNVEV (reference sequence). CDR3 length: 14 amino acids. V lost 5 bases and J lost 3, with 10 bases in between.

The V and J genes are TRBV12-3 or TRBV12-4 and TRBJ1-2, with no clear D. V was cut by 5 bases and J by 6 bases, with 7 bases left in between. This CDR3 has 11 amino acids. The DNA for the CDR3 is TGTGCCAGCAGTCCCCTCGATGGCTACACCTTC. Amino acids: CASSPLDGYTF.

The genes are TRBV6-6 and TRBJ2-3; tentatively, D is TRBD2 (6 bases). Germline assignment: CDR1 MNHNY and CDR2 SVGAGI (reference sequence). CDR3 length: 13 amino acids. Trimming took 5 bases from V and 11 from J, leaving 17 bases between them. The CDR3 here is CASSPPEGGMQYF. As DNA, the CDR3 is TGTGCCAGCAGTCCCCCGGAGGGTGGTATGCAGTATTTT.

This clone was picked up a small number of times. The chain joins TRBV27 to TRBJ2-5; TRBD1 agrees at 7 bases. The germline V gene has CDR1 MNHEY and CDR2 SMNVEV (reference sequence). J lost 5 bases, V lost 4 bases, and 10 bases had no gene match. The CDR3 runs 15 residues. CDR3 sequence (DNA): TGTGCCAGCAGTTCAGCCGGGACAGAGGGGGAGACCCAGTACTTC. Translating gives CASSSAGTEGETQYF.

The rearrangement uses TRBV4-1 and TRBJ1-1; TRBD1 matches at 10 bases. The trim removed 3 bases at V and 2 bases at J, leaving 15 bases unmatched. Germline assignment: CDR1 MGHRA and CDR2 YSYEKL. This CDR3 has 19 residues. DNA for the CDR3: TGCGCCAGCAGCCAGTCTCCGGACAGGGGGTTGTATACAAACACTGAAGCTTTCTTT. Translated, it gives CASSQSPDRGLYTNTEAFF.

This clone appeared a few times. V is TRBV2 and J is TRBJ1-6; D is ambiguous. Between the trimmed V and J ends, which lost 5 bases and 7 bases, there was a span of 12 bases. Germline V CDR1 and CDR2: SNHLY, FYNNEI. The CDR3 has 14 residues. The CDR3 sequence is CASSSQTGNSPLHF. The CDR3 DNA is TGTGCCAGCAGTTCCCAGACGGGAAATTCACCCCTCCACTTT.

Only one count was recorded for this clone. V gene TRBV7-8 combines with J gene TRBJ1-5, with TRBD1 matching over 7 bases. CDR1 SGHVS and CDR2 FQNEAQ come from the germline V gene. Germline trimming cut 1 base from V and 1 base from J; bases unmatched to any gene: 7. There are 17 residues in the CDR3. This chain's CDR3 is CASSLEFNRGSNQPQHF. In nucleotides, the CDR3 is TGTGCCAGCAGCTTAGAGTTTAACAGGGGAAGCAATCAGCCCCAGCATTTT. Looking up the rest from reference TRBV7-8 and TRBJ1-5 gives the full variable domain: GAGVSQSPRYKVAKRGQDVALRCDPISGHVSLFWYQQALGQGPEFLTYFQNEAQLDKSGLPSDRFFAERPEGSVSTLKIQRTQQEDSAVYLCASSLEFNRGSNQPQHFGDGTRLSIL.

CDR3 nucleotides: TGCGCCAGCAGCCGAATGACTCTGAACACTGAAGCTTTCTTT. This codes for CASSRMTLNTEAFF. The chain uses TRBV4-1 and TRBJ1-1; no definite D call. Germline V CDR1 and CDR2: MGHRA, YSYEKL. Trimming cost V 4 bases and J 0 bases, with 9 bases left between them. This CDR3 region has 14 residues.

V gene TRBV4-2 combines with J gene TRBJ2-7; the match to TRBD1 covers 7 bases. Germline V gene sequence: CDR1 LGHNA, CDR2 YNFKEQ. The CDR3 extends over 15 amino acids. V was clipped by 4 bases and J by 3 bases; unmatched bases: 9. The CDR3 reads CASSPPGQRNYEQYF. The CDR3 nucleotides read TGTGCCAGCAGCCCCCCGGGACAGAGAAACTACGAGCAGTACTTC.

In its sample, this clone was seen a few times. J is TRBJ1-1 and V is TRBV5-1, with 9 bases fitting TRBD1. The CDR3 spans 15 residues. Germline-derived CDR1 and CDR2 are SGHRS and YFSETQ. Trimming at V came to 0 bases and at J to 6 bases, leaving 6 bases not matched to a gene. CDR3 nucleotide sequence: TGCGCCAGCAGCTTGGGCTGGACAGGGGTTGCTGAAGCTTTCTTT. Its translation is CASSLGWTGVAEAFF.

Only a few counts were recorded for this clone. The CDR3 DNA follows: TGTGCCAGCAGCCAAGGCAGCGGGGGGCCTACAGATACGCAGTATTTT. Residues: CASSQGSGGPTDTQYF. The J gene is TRBJ2-3, the V gene TRBV4-2; 9 nucleotides match TRBD2. Germline CDR1 LGHNA, CDR2 YNFKEQ. The CDR3 is 16 amino acids. V lost 1 base to trimming and J lost 3 bases; unmatched junction nucleotides: 5.

The DNA of the CDR3 is TGTGCCAGCAGTTACAACTATGACAGGTCCTCCTACGAGCAGTACTTC. This sequence encodes CASSYNYDRSSYEQYF. The rearrangement joins TRBV6-5 to TRBJ2-7, with D maybe TRBD1 (6 bases). Germline V CDR1 and CDR2: MNHEY, SVGAGI. The CDR3 loop spans 16 amino acids. V was shortened by 2 bases and J by 0 bases, with 14 bases between the two germline ends.